One sample yielded the 27 T cell receptor beta chains listed below, sequenced in a study of blood T cell repertoires in COVID-19. Sequencing used immunoSEQ multiplex PCR; TCRdb keeps in-frame clones, though not all of them. The sample lists 88,000 or so clones, about 85% occurring once. Sequenced input: peripheral blood. These receptors originate from a human donor in a cohort sampled during active COVID-19.

The genes are TRBV28 and TRBJ1-6; possibly TRBD1 for D (6 bases). CDR3 length: 16 residues. V lost 5 bases and J 10 bases, leaving 21 bases between the germline ends. Looked up from germline, CDR1 is MDHEN and CDR2 is SYDVKM. CDR3 nucleotide sequence: TGTGCCAGCAGTGGCCCCCGGGACATCGAGGGGTCACCCCTCCACTTT. Its translation: CASSGPRDIEGSPLHF.

The V gene is TRBV28, the J gene TRBJ1-2; D is possibly TRBD1 (5 bases). The CDR3 loop spans 14 amino acids. Between the trimmed V and J ends, which lost 3 bases and 10 bases, there was a span of 18 bases. Germline lookup yields CDR1 MDHEN and CDR2 SYDVKM. The CDR3 region is CASSLREGLRDYTF. CDR3 in DNA: TGTGCCAGCAGTTTGCGGGAGGGACTAAGAGACTACACCTTC.

The V gene is TRBV10-3, the J gene TRBJ2-7, with 11 bases that match TRBD2. This CDR3 contains 15 residues. The trim removed 6 bases at V and 6 bases at J, leaving 10 bases unmatched. CDR1 and CDR2 (germline): ENHRY, SYGVKD. The CDR3, as DNA: TGTGCCATCAGAACAACTAGCGGGAGCCTCCTCGAGCAGTACTTC. This translates into CAIRTTSGSLLEQYF.

The chain recombines TRBV5-1 with TRBJ2-2; TRBD2 matches 7 bases. Germline trimming cut 4 bases from V and 3 bases from J; bases unmatched to any gene: 9. Germline CDR1 reads SGHRS; CDR2 reads YFSETQ. CDR3 length: 16 residues. CDR3 sequence: CASSPPGRGDTGELFF. The CDR3 nucleotides are TGCGCCAGCAGCCCACCGGGACGGGGGGACACCGGGGAGCTGTTTTTT.

The V call is TRBV15, the J call TRBJ1-2, with 10 bases aligning to TRBD1. CDR1 is LNHNV, CDR2 YYDKDF, per germline (reference sequence). CDR3 length equals 15 residues. J lost 3 bases, V lost 4 bases, and 5 bases had no gene match. This CDR3 reads CATSIRTGGDYGYTF. The CDR3 coding sequence is TGTGCCACCAGCATCAGGACAGGGGGAGACTATGGCTACACCTTC. Looking up the rest from reference TRBV15 and TRBJ1-2 gives the full variable domain: DAMVIQNPRYQVTQFGKPVTLSCSQTLNHNVMYWYQQKSSQAPKLLFHYYDKDFNNEADTPDNFQSRRPNTSFCFLDIRSPGLGDTAMYLCATSIRTGGDYGYTFGSGTRLTVV.

This chain uses TRBV24-1 with TRBJ2-2, with 10 bases lining up with TRBD2. The CDR3 spans 17 residues. Germline CDR1 and CDR2: KGHDR and SFDVKD. J gave up 6 bases and V 8 bases, and 14 bases lay outside the gene matches. CDR3 protein: CATTWPLAGVGAGELFF. The CDR3 bases are TGTGCCACCACTTGGCCGCTAGCGGGAGTGGGCGCCGGGGAGCTGTTTTTT.

The rearrangement joins TRBV5-1 to TRBJ2-7, with 11 bases matching TRBD2. V was pared by 4 bases and J by 4 bases, with 7 bases of the junction left unmatched. Germline lookup yields CDR1 SGHRS and CDR2 YFSETQ. This CDR3 comprises 15 residues. The CDR3 DNA follows: TGCGCCAGCAGCCTGGGAACTAGCGGGAGTTACGAGCAGTACTTC. The encoded protein is CASSLGTSGSYEQYF.

There are a few counts of this clone. J is TRBJ2-3 and V is TRBV21-1; TRBD1, the D gene given by the table, was not confirmed from the DNA. TRBV21-1 has pseudogene status. The CDR3 sequence is 15 residues long. CDR3 DNA sequence: TGTGCCAGCAGCCCAGGGACAGGGGGCACAGATACGCAGTATTTT. Translation: CASSPGTGGTDTQYF.

V usage is TRBV27 and J usage is TRBJ2-5; D call uncertain. This CDR3 spans 15 amino acids. CDR1 MNHEY and CDR2 SMNVEV come from the germline V gene (reference sequence). Trimming stripped 1 base from V and 0 bases from J, with 9 bases between. The CDR3 loop reads CASSLWQANQETQYF. In DNA form, the CDR3 reads TGTGCCAGCAGTTTATGGCAGGCGAACCAAGAGACCCAGTACTTC.

The rearrangement joins TRBV5-1 to TRBJ1-6, with D perhaps matching TRBD1 (5 bases). The CDR3 consists of 16 residues. Trimming took off 3 bases at V and 8 bases at J, with 18 bases between the two ends. Germline assignment: CDR1 SGHRS and CDR2 YFSETQ. CDR3 DNA: TGCGCCAGCAGCTCACTCCAGGGCCTCGGAGATTCACCCCTCCACTTT. Encoded protein: CASSSLQGLGDSPLHF.

V and J are TRBV7-2 and TRBJ2-7; no clear D gene. The CDR3 contains 14 residues. Germline CDR1 and CDR2: SGHTA and FQGNSA. The V end lost 1 base, the J end lost 4 bases, and 11 bases lay between the germline ends. The CDR3: CASSLVGGEYEQYF. The CDR3 bases are TGTGCCAGCAGCTTAGTGGGTGGAGAGTACGAGCAGTACTTC.

The CDR3 DNA is TGCAGCGTTGAGGATAGACAGGGTTCCCCCGACGAGCAGTACTTC. Translated, it gives CSVEDRQGSPDEQYF. The J gene is TRBJ2-7, the V gene TRBV29-1; 7 bases fit TRBD1. The germline CDR1 and CDR2 sequences are SQVTM and ANQGSEA. This CDR3 is built from 15 residues. The ends lost 3 bases at V and 5 bases at J; junction bases unmatched: 13.

As regards this clone: This same CDR3 is encoded by further DNA sequences in the sample. The gene calls are TRBV10-2 and TRBJ2-7; 12 bases align to TRBD2. J lost 2 bases, V lost 4 bases, and 0 bases had no gene match. CDR1 is WSHSY, CDR2 SAAADI, per germline. This CDR3 comprises 14 residues. The CDR3 spells CASSGTSGTYEQYF. In DNA, the CDR3 is TGCGCCAGCAGTGGGACTAGCGGGACCTACGAGCAGTACTTC.

The chain is built from TRBV12-2 and TRBJ2-7; TRBD2 is taken as the D call from the table, unchecked against the DNA. TRBV12-2 is labeled a pseudogene. This CDR3 has 13 amino acids. The CDR3 DNA is TGTGCAAGAGGGGGGGGACGCTCCTACGAGCAGTACTTC. Translating gives CARGGGRSYEQYF.

V and J are TRBV18 and TRBJ2-2; 8 bases are a match to TRBD1. J was trimmed by 6 bases and V by 4 bases; bases with no gene match: 10. Germline V gene sequence: CDR1 KGHSH, CDR2 LQKENI. The CDR3 length is 16 residues. This CDR3 is CASSRPGQVKPGELFF. For the CDR3, the DNA is TGTGCCAGCTCACGACCGGGACAGGTGAAACCCGGGGAGCTGTTTTTT.

The rearrangement joins TRBV5-6 to TRBJ2-2, with D possibly being TRBD1 (5 bases). V shed 1 base and J shed 9 bases, with 7 bases lying between them. CDR1 SGHDT and CDR2 YYEEEE come from the germline V gene. The CDR3 runs to 12 residues. The CDR3 reads CASSLRGWELFF. In nucleotides, the CDR3 is TGTGCCAGCAGCTTGAGGGGTTGGGAGCTGTTTTTT.

This clone appeared a few times. One junction end does not reproduce the germline sequence, and a read error may be involved. This chain connects TRBV5-4 to TRBJ2-2; 11 nucleotides line up with TRBD2. CDR1 and CDR2 from the germline V gene are SGHNT and YYREEE (reference sequence). This CDR3 region has 14 residues. The CDR3 DNA reads TGTGCCAGCAGGTTGGGACTAGCGGCCGGGGAGCTGTTTTTT. The encoded protein is CASRLGLAAGELFF.

The genes are TRBV21-1 and TRBJ2-5; the D call of TRBD2 is as the table states it, not checked on the DNA. TRBV21-1 counts as a pseudogene. The CDR3 length is 16 residues. The chain's CDR3 is CASSIRTSGSGETQYF. DNA of the CDR3: TGTGCCAGCAGCATCCGGACTAGCGGGAGTGGCGAGACCCAGTACTTC.

The rearrangement uses TRBV11-3 and TRBJ2-1; D possibly corresponds to TRBD1 (6 bases). V lost 5 bases, J lost 2 bases, and 13 bases lay in between. The CDR3 contains 15 residues. The germline V gene has CDR1 SGHNT and CDR2 YENEEA. CDR3 loop: CASSPGRGPYNEQFF. In DNA, the CDR3 is TGTGCCAGCAGCCCTGGCAGGGGTCCCTACAATGAGCAGTTCTTC.

The rearrangement uses TRBV6-5 and TRBJ2-7, with TRBD2 matching 7 bases. The V and J ends lost 0 bases and 1 base, in that order; junction bases with no gene match: 6. This CDR3 comprises 16 residues. CDR1 is MNHEY, CDR2 SVGAGI, per germline. CDR3 protein: CASSYSRASGSYEQYF. Here the CDR3 DNA reads TGTGCCAGCAGTTACTCGAGGGCTAGCGGATCCTACGAGCAGTACTTC.

CDR3 bases: TGTGCCACCAGTGACCGGGACAGTGGTTCCTACAATGAGCAGTTCTTC. It specifies CATSDRDSGSYNEQFF. The rearrangement joins TRBV24-1 to TRBJ2-1; TRBD1 matches at 7 bases. Trimming at V came to 4 bases and at J to 1 base, leaving 6 bases not matched to a gene. The CDR3 has 16 residues. Germline CDR1 KGHDR, CDR2 SFDVKD.

The genes are TRBV2 and TRBJ2-7, with 8 positions matching TRBD2. V trimming: 0 bases; J trimming: 0 bases; junction bases outside the gene matches: 7. Per the germline V gene, CDR1 is SNHLY and CDR2 is FYNNEI. The CDR3 totals 17 residues. As DNA, the CDR3 is TGTGCCAGCAGTGAAGCAGGGAGCGGGGGCAGCTCCTACGAGCAGTACTTC. Translation gives CASSEAGSGGSSYEQYF.

The chain combines TRBV3-1 (or the pseudogene TRBV3-2) with TRBJ2-1; 11 bases match TRBD2. CDR1 is LGHDT and CDR2 is YNNKEL in the germline V gene (reference sequence). Germline trimming cut 3 bases from V and 3 bases from J; bases unmatched to any gene: 10. The CDR3 has 18 amino acids. The chain's CDR3 is CASSHSLAGGVFYNEQFF. Here the CDR3 DNA reads TGTGCCAGCAGCCATTCGCTAGCGGGAGGAGTATTCTACAATGAGCAGTTCTTC.

In DNA, the CDR3 is TGTGCCAGCAGCTTAGATGGGTCGGGAGGGTCCTGGGATGAGCAGTTCTTC. Translation: CASSLDGSGGSWDEQFF. This chain connects TRBV11-2 to TRBJ2-1; 8 nucleotides align to TRBD2. Germline V gene sequence: CDR1 SGHAT, CDR2 FQNNGV. V shed 0 bases, J shed 8 bases, and the junction held 12 bases outside the gene matches. This CDR3 spans 17 amino acids.

Written as DNA, the CDR3 is TGTGCCAGTAGTTACAGGCGCTCCTACGAGCAGTACTTC. It encodes CASSYRRSYEQYF. The V call is TRBV19, the J call TRBJ2-7; possibly TRBD1 for D (5 bases). CDR3 length equals 13 residues. Germline V gene lookup returns CDR1 LNHDA and CDR2 SQIVND (reference sequence). V shed 5 bases and J shed 0 bases, with 8 bases lying between them.

This clone appeared once. The chain couples TRBV14 to TRBJ2-1; 11 nucleotides align to TRBD2. V lost 6 bases, J lost 3 bases, and 1 base stayed unmatched. Germline-derived CDR1 and CDR2 are SGHDN and FVKESK. This CDR3 comprises 14 residues. The CDR3 DNA reads TGTGCCAGCAGGACTAGCGGGAACTACAATGAGCAGTTCTTC. Translating gives CASRTSGNYNEQFF.

The chain carries TRBV7-2 and TRBJ2-1; TRBD2 matches 10 bases. This CDR3 spans 16 amino acids. Trimming at V came to 2 bases and at J to 9 bases, leaving 10 bases not matched to a gene. Germline CDR1 reads SGHTA; CDR2 reads FQGNSA. CDR3 coding DNA: TGTGCCAGCAGCTTAAGCGGGAGGGCGGGAACAGGTGAGCAGTTCTTC. Amino acid sequence: CASSLSGRAGTGEQFF. The full variable domain, rest sourced from reference TRBV7-2 and TRBJ2-1, is GAGVSQSPSNKVTEKGKDVELRCDPISGHTALYWYRQSLGQGLEFLIYFQGNSAPDKSGLPSDRFSAERTGGSVSTLTIQRTQQEDSAVYLCASSLSGRAGTGEQFFGPGTRLTVL.